Listed below are T cell receptor beta chains from one sample, sequenced in a study of blood T cell repertoires in COVID-19. Repertoires were generated with immunoSEQ multiplex PCR, while TCRdb's copy carries only in-frame clones and drops some. Of about 150,000 clones listed, roughly 90% are singletons. What was sequenced was peripheral blood. All receptors derive from a woman in her 70s with acute or convalescent COVID-19. Both conserved end residues are part of each CDR3. The D gene is left open where the match is weak. Not all rows give a size; the values are once, few, many and, for expanded clones, a class.

14 | TRBD1 | TRBJ1-5 | NA | TRBV5-6 | CASSLSSGGQPQHF | TGTGCCAGCAGCTTATCGTCAGGGGGACAGCCCCAGCATTTT
13 | NA | TRBJ2-7 | once | TRBV5-5 | CASSFLGPYEQYF | TGTGCCAGCAGCTTCTTGGGGCCCTACGAGCAGTACTTC
14 | TRBD2 | TRBJ2-7 | NA | TRBV6-5 | CATLGLAGSYEQYF | TGTGCCACCCTCGGACTAGCGGGGTCCTACGAGCAGTACTTC
14 | NA | TRBJ2-3 | NA | TRBV6-5 | CASMKRPEGDTQYF | TGTGCCAGCATGAAGCGTCCAGAGGGAGATACGCAGTATTTT
13 | NA | TRBJ1-2 | NA | TRBV5-1 | CASSPGQGDSYTF | TGCGCCAGCAGCCCCGGCCAGGGTGATAGCTACACCTTC
16 | TRBD2 | TRBJ2-1 | NA | TRBV6-1 | CASSVASGGFDNEQFF | TGTGCCAGCAGTGTGGCTAGCGGGGGGTTCGACAATGAGCAGTTCTTC
15 | TRBD1 | TRBJ2-7 | NA | TRBV29-1 | CSVEVRQGAVYEQYF | TGCAGCGTTGAAGTTAGACAGGGGGCAGTCTACGAGCAGTACTTC
14 | NA | TRBJ2-7 | few | TRBV6-2/TRBV6-3 | CASSYAGPAYEQYF | TGTGCCAGCAGTTACGCGGGGCCAGCCTACGAGCAGTACTTC
15 | NA | TRBJ1-6 | once | TRBV9 | CASSGTPGDYSPLHF | TGTGCCAGCAGCGGGACCCCAGGGGATTATTCACCCCTCCACTTT
16 | TRBD1 | TRBJ2-7 | NA | TRBV5-1 | CASSLELRTGLYEQYF | TGCGCCAGCAGCTTGGAACTTCGGACAGGGCTCTACGAGCAGTACTTC
14 | NA | TRBJ1-2 | NA | TRBV19 | CASRPVSGVYGYTF | TGTGCCAGTAGGCCCGTTTCGGGGGTCTATGGCTACACCTTC
16 | TRBD2 | TRBJ2-1 | NA | TRBV19 | CASSGGPSGRVNEQFF | TGTGCCAGTAGCGGGGGGCCTAGCGGGAGGGTCAATGAGCAGTTCTTC
17 | NA | TRBJ1-5 | NA | TRBV6-2/TRBV6-3 | CASSYSTPARGRQPQHF | TGTGCCAGCAGTTACTCGACCCCAGCCAGGGGAAGGCAGCCCCAGCATTTT
18 | NA | TRBJ1-2 | NA | TRBV6-2/TRBV6-3 | CASSSSRDIAVTRYGYTF | TGTGCCAGCAGTTCTTCCCGGGACATAGCCGTTACGCGCTATGGCTACACCTTC
17 | NA | TRBJ1-2 | NA | TRBV5-1 | CASSSDPDKTRNYGYTF | TGCGCCAGCAGCTCAGATCCCGATAAGACAAGGAACTATGGCTACACCTTC
16 | NA | TRBJ1-1 | few | TRBV19 | CASSPLAAQGWAEAFF | TGTGCCAGTAGTCCCCTCGCCGCGCAGGGTTGGGCTGAAGCTTTCTTT
15 | NA | TRBJ2-2 | NA | TRBV28 | CASSLSTGNTGELFF | TGTGCCAGCAGTTTGTCGACAGGGAACACCGGGGAGCTGTTTTTT
15 | NA | TRBJ2-7 | NA | TRBV6-5 | CASSRRWGGPYEQYF | TGTGCCAGCAGCCGGCGGTGGGGGGGCCCCTACGAGCAGTACTTC
13 | TRBD1 | TRBJ1-1 | NA | TRBV11-2 | CASRTTGETEAFF | TGTGCCAGCAGAACCACAGGGGAGACTGAAGCTTTCTTT
16 | TRBD1 | TRBJ1-3 | NA | TRBV5-6 | CASSLSTGWAGNTIYF | TGTGCCAGCAGCTTGTCGACAGGGTGGGCTGGAAACACCATATATTTT
14 | TRBD2 | TRBJ2-7 | once | TRBV28 | CASTHGLAVYEQYF | TGTGCCAGCACCCACGGACTAGCGGTGTACGAGCAGTACTTC
15 | TRBD1 | TRBJ1-2 | NA | TRBV5-1 | CASSPGTVNNYGYTF | TGCGCCAGCAGCCCCGGGACAGTAAATAACTATGGCTACACCTTC
15 | TRBD1 | TRBJ2-1 | once | TRBV18 | CASSTQTGIYNEQFF | TGTGCCAGCTCAACACAGACAGGGATCTACAATGAGCAGTTCTTC
17 | TRBD2 | TRBJ2-5 | NA | TRBV9 | CASSHGTSGRVQETQYF | TGTGCCAGCAGCCACGGGACTAGCGGGAGGGTACAAGAGACCCAGTACTTC
14 | NA | TRBJ1-2 | NA | TRBV7-9 | CASSLLSGGYGYTF | TGTGCCAGCAGCTTACTTAGCGGGGGCTATGGCTACACCTTC
15 | NA | TRBJ2-2 | NA | TRBV20-1 | CSASVGAPNTGELFF | TGCAGTGCTAGTGTGGGGGCGCCGAACACCGGGGAGCTGTTTTTT
13 | NA | TRBJ1-2 | NA | TRBV6-1 | CASSEGGLGGYTF | TGTGCCAGCAGCGAAGGGGGACTTGGTGGCTACACCTTC
14 | NA | TRBJ1-2 | NA | TRBV6-5 | CASFMTGTAYGYTF | TGTGCCAGCTTCATGACCGGGACTGCCTATGGCTACACCTTC
16 | NA | TRBJ1-2 | NA | TRBV19 | CASSLNPLDSLGGYTF | TGTGCCAGTAGTCTAAACCCCCTGGACAGTCTAGGTGGCTACACCTTC
15 | TRBD2 | TRBJ2-7 | NA | TRBV7-2 | CASSWTSGGMYEQYF | TGTGCCAGCAGCTGGACTAGCGGGGGGATGTACGAGCAGTACTTC
15 | NA | TRBJ1-2 | NA | TRBV28 | CAHRGSGSGVGGYTF | TGTGCCCATAGGGGGTCCGGGTCCGGTGTCGGTGGCTACACCTTC
12 | NA | TRBJ1-6 | once | TRBV30 | CAWRRVNSPLHF | TGTGCCTGGCGCAGGGTTAATTCACCCCTCCACTTT
14 | NA | TRBJ1-1 | once | TRBV29-1 | CSAKRGTGNTEAFF | TGCAGCGCTAAACGAGGTACGGGGAACACTGAAGCTTTCTTT
15 | NA | TRBJ1-5 | NA | TRBV6-2/TRBV6-3 | CASSYGRTRNQPQHF | TGTGCCAGCAGTTACGGCAGAACCAGAAATCAGCCCCAGCATTTT
16 | NA | TRBJ1-6 | NA | TRBV5-5 | CASSFSSAGSGSPLHF | TGTGCCAGCAGCTTTTCTTCAGCGGGGAGTGGATCACCCCTCCACTTT
16 | TRBD1 | TRBJ1-3 | NA | TRBV10-1 | CASSESTGTAGNTIYF | TGCGCCAGCAGTGAGTCGACGGGGACAGCTGGAAACACCATATATTTT
15 | NA | TRBJ1-1 | NA | TRBV5-6 | CASSLAVAGNTEAFF | TGTGCCAGCAGCTTGGCAGTGGCAGGGAACACTGAAGCTTTCTTT
16 | NA | TRBJ2-3 | NA | TRBV24-1 | CATSERQDSSTDTQYF | TGTGCCACCAGTGAAAGACAGGATTCTAGCACAGATACGCAGTATTTT
13 | TRBD1 | TRBJ2-7 | NA | TRBV30 | CAWSRGRAYEQYF | TGTGCCTGGAGCAGGGGGCGCGCCTACGAGCAGTACTTC
13 | NA | TRBJ2-7 | NA | TRBV18 | CASSDSYSYEQYF | TGTGCCAGCTCGGACAGTTACTCCTACGAGCAGTACTTC
13 | NA | TRBJ1-2 | NA | TRBV30 | CAWSRGGRRGYTF | TGTGCCTGGAGTAGAGGGGGAAGGAGGGGCTACACCTTC
16 | NA | TRBJ2-5 | NA | TRBV6-2/TRBV6-3 | CASSLEAIAAQETQYF | TGTGCCAGCAGCCTCGAAGCTATAGCGGCTCAAGAGACCCAGTACTTC
16 | NA | TRBJ1-5 | NA | TRBV27 | CASSLDSQGKDQPQHF | TGTGCCAGCAGTTTAGACTCACAGGGAAAGGATCAGCCCCAGCATTTT
17 | TRBD1 | TRBJ1-2 | NA | TRBV7-9 | CASSSPGQGVLNYGYTF | TGTGCCAGCAGCTCACCGGGACAGGGGGTGTTAAACTATGGCTACACCTTC
12 | TRBD1 | TRBJ2-7 | NA | TRBV2 | CASSQQGSEQYF | TGTGCCAGCAGTCAACAGGGGAGCGAGCAGTACTTC
16 | TRBD1 | TRBJ2-3 | NA | TRBV5-5 | CASSLGGQGFTDTQYF | TGTGCCAGCAGCTTGGGGGGACAGGGGTTCACAGATACGCAGTATTTT
15 | NA | TRBJ1-5 | NA | TRBV4-1 | CASSQGAGFNQPQHF | TGCGCCAGCAGCCAAGGTGCGGGATTCAATCAGCCCCAGCATTTT
15 | TRBD1 | TRBJ1-6 | NA | TRBV6-5 | CASSYSDRPGSPLHF | TGTGCCAGCAGTTACTCGGACAGGCCGGGTTCACCCCTCCACTTT
14 | NA | TRBJ2-7 | few | TRBV27 | CASSLSYTSYEQYF | TGTGCCAGCAGTTTATCGTACACCTCCTACGAGCAGTACTTC
14 | TRBD1 | TRBJ2-3 | NA | TRBV29-1 | CSVGPKRQGDTQYF | TGCAGCGTTGGGCCCAAAAGACAGGGTGATACGCAGTATTTT
16 | NA | TRBJ2-1 | once | TRBV7-3 | CASSLSATSSYNEQFF | TGTGCCAGCAGCTTAAGTGCAACCAGCTCCTACAATGAGCAGTTCTTC
15 | TRBD1 | TRBJ2-4 | NA | TRBV5-1 | CASSGGTGVEDIQYF | TGCGCCAGCAGCGGAGGGACAGGGGTCGAGGACATTCAGTACTTC
14 | TRBD2 | TRBJ2-1 | NA | TRBV2 | CASSYSGGWDEQFF | TGTGCCAGCAGTTATAGCGGGGGGTGGGATGAGCAGTTCTTC
17 | NA | TRBJ2-6 | NA | TRBV6-2/TRBV6-3 | CASSPPPLVGGANVLTF | TGTGCCAGCAGTCCCCCGCCCCTAGTTGGTGGGGCCAACGTCCTGACTTTC
17 | TRBD2 | TRBJ2-3 | NA | TRBV6-2/TRBV6-3 | CASSYSTVVRGRDTQYF | TGTGCCAGCAGTTACTCGACAGTTGTGCGGGGGAGAGATACGCAGTATTTT
16 | NA | TRBJ2-1 | NA | TRBV10-3 | CAISLRRLPSYNEQFF | TGTGCCATCAGTCTCAGGAGACTACCCTCCTACAATGAGCAGTTCTTC
17 | NA | TRBJ2-5 | NA | TRBV21-1 | CASSKDWDYPISETQYF | TGTGCCAGCAGCAAAGATTGGGACTACCCAATTTCGGAGACCCAGTACTTC